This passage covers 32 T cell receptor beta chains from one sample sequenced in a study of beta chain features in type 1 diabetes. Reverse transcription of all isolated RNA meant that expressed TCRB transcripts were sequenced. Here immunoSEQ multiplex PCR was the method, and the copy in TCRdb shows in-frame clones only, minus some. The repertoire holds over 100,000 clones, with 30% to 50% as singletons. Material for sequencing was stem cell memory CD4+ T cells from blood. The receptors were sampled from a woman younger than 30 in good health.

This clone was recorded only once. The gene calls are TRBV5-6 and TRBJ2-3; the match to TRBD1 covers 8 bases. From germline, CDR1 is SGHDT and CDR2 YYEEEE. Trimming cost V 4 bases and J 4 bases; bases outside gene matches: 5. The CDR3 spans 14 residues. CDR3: CASSGRTGPDTQYF. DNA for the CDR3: TGTGCCAGCAGCGGTAGGACAGGGCCAGATACGCAGTATTTT.

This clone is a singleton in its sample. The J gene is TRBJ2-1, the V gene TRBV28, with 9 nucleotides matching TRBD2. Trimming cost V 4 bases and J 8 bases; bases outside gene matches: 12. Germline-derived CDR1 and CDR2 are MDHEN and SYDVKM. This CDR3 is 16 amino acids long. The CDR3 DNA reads TGTGCCAGCAGTTCCGCCGGGGGCGGGAGGGCCCATGAGCAGTTCTTC. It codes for CASSSAGGGRAHEQFF.

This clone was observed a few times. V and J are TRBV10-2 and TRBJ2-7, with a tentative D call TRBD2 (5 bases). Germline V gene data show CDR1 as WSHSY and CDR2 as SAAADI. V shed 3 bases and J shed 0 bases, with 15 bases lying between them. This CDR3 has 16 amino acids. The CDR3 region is CASSDRKWEHSYEQYF. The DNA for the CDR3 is TGCGCCAGCAGTGATCGAAAGTGGGAGCACTCCTACGAGCAGTACTTC.

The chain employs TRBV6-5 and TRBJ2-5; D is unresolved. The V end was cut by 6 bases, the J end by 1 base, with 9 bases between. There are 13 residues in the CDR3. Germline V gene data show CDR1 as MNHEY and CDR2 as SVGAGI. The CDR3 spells CASSSGFQETQYF. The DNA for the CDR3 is TGTGCCAGCAGCTCCGGGTTCCAAGAGACCCAGTACTTC.

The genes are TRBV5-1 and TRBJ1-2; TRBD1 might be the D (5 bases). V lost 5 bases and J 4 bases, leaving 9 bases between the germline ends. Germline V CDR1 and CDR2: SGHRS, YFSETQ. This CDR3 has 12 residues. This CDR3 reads CASSQDSYGYTF. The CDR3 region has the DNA TGCGCCAGCAGTCAAGACAGCTATGGCTACACCTTC.

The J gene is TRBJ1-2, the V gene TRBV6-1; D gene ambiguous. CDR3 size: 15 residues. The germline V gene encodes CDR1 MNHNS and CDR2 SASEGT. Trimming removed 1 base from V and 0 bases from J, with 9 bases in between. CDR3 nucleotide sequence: TGTGCCAGCAGTGAAGGGTTCAGAACTAACTATGGCTACACCTTC. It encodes CASSEGFRTNYGYTF.

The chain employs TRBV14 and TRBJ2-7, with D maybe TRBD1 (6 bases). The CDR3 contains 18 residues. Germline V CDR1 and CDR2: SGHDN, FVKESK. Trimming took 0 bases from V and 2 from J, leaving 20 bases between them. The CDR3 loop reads CASSQDQGPWTVTYEQYF. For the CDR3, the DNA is TGTGCCAGCAGCCAAGATCAGGGCCCGTGGACAGTTACCTACGAGCAGTACTTC.

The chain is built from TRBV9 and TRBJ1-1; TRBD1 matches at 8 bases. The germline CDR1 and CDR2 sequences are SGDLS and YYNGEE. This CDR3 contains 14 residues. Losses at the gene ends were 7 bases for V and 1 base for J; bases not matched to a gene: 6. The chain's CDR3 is CASRRTGPNTEAFF. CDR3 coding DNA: TGTGCCAGCCGTAGGACAGGGCCGAACACTGAAGCTTTCTTT.

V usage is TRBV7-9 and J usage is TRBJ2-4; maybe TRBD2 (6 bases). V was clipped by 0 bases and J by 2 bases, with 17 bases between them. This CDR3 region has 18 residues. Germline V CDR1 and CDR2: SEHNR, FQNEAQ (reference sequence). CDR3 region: CASSLATHGGVTKNIQYF. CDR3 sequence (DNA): TGTGCCAGCAGCTTAGCGACTCACGGAGGGGTTACCAAAAACATTCAGTACTTC. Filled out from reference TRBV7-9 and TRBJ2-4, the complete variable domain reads DTGVSQNPRHKITKRGQNVTFRCDPISEHNRLYWYRQTLGQGPEFLTYFQNEAQLEKSRLLSDRFSAERPKGSFSTLEIQRTEQGDSAMYLCASSLATHGGVTKNIQYFGAGTRLSVL.

The DNA of the CDR3 is TGTGCCAGCAGCTTAGTCGGGAGCACAGATACGCAGTATTTT. Its protein product is CASSLVGSTDTQYF. The rearrangement uses TRBV7-9 and TRBJ2-3; D unclear. CDR3 size: 14 residues. Germline V gene sequence: CDR1 SEHNR, CDR2 FQNEAQ (reference sequence). V was shortened by 1 base and J by 0 bases, with 5 bases between the two germline ends. Variable domain in full (rest from reference TRBV7-9 and TRBJ2-3): DTGVSQNPRHKITKRGQNVTFRCDPISEHNRLYWYRQTLGQGPEFLTYFQNEAQLEKSRLLSDRFSAERPKGSFSTLEIQRTEQGDSAMYLCASSLVGSTDTQYFGPGTRLTVL.

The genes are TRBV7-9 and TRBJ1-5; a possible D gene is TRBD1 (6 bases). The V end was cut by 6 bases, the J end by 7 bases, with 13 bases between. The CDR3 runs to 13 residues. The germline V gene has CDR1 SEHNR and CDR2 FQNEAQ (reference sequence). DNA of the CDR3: TGTGCCAGCAGTCCAGGGGACCGGCAGCCCCAGCATTTT. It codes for CASSPGDRQPQHF.

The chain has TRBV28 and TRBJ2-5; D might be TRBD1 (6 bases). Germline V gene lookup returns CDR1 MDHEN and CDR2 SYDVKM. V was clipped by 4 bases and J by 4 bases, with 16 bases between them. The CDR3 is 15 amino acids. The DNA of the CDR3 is TGTGCCAGCAGTTCGGGACAATTTACAACAGAGACCCAGTACTTC. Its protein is CASSSGQFTTETQYF.

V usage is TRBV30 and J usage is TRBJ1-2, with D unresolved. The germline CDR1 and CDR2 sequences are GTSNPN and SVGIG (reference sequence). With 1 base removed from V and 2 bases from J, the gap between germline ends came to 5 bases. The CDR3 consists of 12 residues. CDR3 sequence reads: CAWSEQNYGYTF. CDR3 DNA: TGTGCCTGGAGTGAACAGAACTATGGCTACACCTTC.

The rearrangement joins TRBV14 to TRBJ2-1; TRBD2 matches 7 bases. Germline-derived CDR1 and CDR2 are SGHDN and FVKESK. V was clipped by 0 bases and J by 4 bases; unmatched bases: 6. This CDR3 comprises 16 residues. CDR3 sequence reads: CASSQDRLAEYNEQFF. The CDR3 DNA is TGTGCCAGCAGCCAAGATCGCCTAGCGGAGTACAATGAGCAGTTCTTC.

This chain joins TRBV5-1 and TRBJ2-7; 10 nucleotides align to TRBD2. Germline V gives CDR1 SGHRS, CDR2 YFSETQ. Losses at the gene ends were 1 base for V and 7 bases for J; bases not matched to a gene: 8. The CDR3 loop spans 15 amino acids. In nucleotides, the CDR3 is TGCGCCAGCAGCTTGATGGCTAGCGGGAGCTGGGAGCAGTACTTC. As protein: CASSLMASGSWEQYF.

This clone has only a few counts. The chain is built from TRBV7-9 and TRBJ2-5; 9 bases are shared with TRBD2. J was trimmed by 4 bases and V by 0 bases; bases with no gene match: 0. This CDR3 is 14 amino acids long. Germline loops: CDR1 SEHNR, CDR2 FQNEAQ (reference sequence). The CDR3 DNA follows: TGTGCCAGCAGCTTAGCACTAGCGGGAGAGACCCAGTACTTC. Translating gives CASSLALAGETQYF.

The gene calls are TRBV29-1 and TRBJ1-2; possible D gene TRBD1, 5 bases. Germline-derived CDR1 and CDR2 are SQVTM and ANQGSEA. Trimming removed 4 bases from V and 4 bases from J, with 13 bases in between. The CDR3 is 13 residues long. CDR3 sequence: CSVARQGLYGYTF. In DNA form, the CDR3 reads TGCAGCGTTGCGCGGCAGGGCCTCTATGGCTACACCTTC. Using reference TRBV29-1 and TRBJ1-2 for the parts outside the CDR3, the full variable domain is SAVISQKPSRDICQRGTSLTIQCQVDSQVTMMFWYRQQPGQSLTLIATANQGSEATYESGFVIDKFPISRPNLTFSTLTVSNMSPEDSSIYLCSVARQGLYGYTFGSGTRLTVV.

Here the CDR3 DNA reads TGCAGCGTTGACTCCGAGGGGGGGCGCCACAATGAGCAGTTCTTC. Residues: CSVDSEGGRHNEQFF. This rearrangement joins TRBV29-1 to TRBJ2-1; D is possibly TRBD2 (7 bases). Germline-derived CDR1 and CDR2 are SQVTM and ANQGSEA. This CDR3 has 15 residues. V was clipped by 3 bases and J by 5 bases, with 17 bases between them.

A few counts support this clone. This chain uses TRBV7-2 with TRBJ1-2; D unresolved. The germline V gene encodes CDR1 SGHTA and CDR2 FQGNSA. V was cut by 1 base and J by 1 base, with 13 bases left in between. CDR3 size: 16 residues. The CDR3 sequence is CASSLEWATYNYGYTF. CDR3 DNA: TGTGCCAGCAGCTTAGAGTGGGCAACCTATAACTATGGCTACACCTTC.

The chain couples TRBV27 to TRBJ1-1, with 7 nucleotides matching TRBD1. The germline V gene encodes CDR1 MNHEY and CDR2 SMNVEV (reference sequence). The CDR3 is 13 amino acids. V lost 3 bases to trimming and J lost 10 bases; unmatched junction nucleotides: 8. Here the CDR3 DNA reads TGTGCCAGCAGTTTTCGTAGGGGGCTAACAGCTTTCTTT. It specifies CASSFRRGLTAFF.

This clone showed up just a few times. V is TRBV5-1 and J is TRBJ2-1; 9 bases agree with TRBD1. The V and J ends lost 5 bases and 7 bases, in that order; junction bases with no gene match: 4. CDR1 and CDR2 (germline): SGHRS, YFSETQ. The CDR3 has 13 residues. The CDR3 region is CASRRTGENEQFF. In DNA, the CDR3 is TGCGCCAGCAGACGGACAGGGGAGAATGAGCAGTTCTTC.

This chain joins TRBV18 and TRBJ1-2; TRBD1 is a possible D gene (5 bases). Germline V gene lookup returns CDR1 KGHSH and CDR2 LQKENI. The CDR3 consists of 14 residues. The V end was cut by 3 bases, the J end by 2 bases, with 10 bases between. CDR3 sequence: CASSPLRENYGYTF. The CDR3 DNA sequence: TGTGCCAGCTCACCCCTCAGGGAAAACTATGGCTACACCTTC.

The CDR3 is CAGRPPIGGGYTF. Here the CDR3 DNA reads TGTGCCGGTCGACCACCCATTGGAGGGGGCTACACCTTC. This rearrangement joins TRBV28 to TRBJ1-2; D unclear. This CDR3 is built from 13 residues. V lost 11 bases, J lost 8 bases, and 21 bases lay in between. Germline-derived CDR1 and CDR2 are MDHEN and SYDVKM.

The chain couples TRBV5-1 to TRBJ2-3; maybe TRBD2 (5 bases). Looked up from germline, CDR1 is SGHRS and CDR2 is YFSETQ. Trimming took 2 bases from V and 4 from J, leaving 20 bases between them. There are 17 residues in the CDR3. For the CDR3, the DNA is TGCGCCAGCAGCTTATCGTTACGGGGTGTAGTCGCAGATACGCAGTATTTT. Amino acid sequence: CASSLSLRGVVADTQYF. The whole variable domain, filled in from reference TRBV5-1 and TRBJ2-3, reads KAGVTQTPRYLIKTRGQQVTLSCSPISGHRSVSWYQQTPGQGLQFLFEYFSETQRNKGNFPGRFSGRQFSNSRSEMNVSTLELGDSALYLCASSLSLRGVVADTQYFGPGTRLTVL.

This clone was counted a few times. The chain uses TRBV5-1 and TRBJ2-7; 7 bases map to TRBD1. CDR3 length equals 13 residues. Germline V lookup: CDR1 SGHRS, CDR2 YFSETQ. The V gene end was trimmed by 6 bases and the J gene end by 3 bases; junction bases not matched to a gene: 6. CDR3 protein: CASTRDRSYEQYF. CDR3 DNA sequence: TGCGCCAGCACAAGGGACAGAAGCTACGAGCAGTACTTC.

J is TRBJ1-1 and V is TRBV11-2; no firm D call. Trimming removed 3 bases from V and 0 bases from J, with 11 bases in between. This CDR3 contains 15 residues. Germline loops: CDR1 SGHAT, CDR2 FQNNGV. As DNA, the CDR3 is TGTGCCAGCAGCTTCAGTCTCCTCATGAACACTGAAGCTTTCTTT. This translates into CASSFSLLMNTEAFF.

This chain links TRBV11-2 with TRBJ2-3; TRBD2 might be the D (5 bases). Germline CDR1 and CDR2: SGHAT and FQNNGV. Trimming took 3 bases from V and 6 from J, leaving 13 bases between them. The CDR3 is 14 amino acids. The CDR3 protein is CASSFGPRGDTQYF. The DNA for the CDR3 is TGTGCCAGCAGCTTCGGGCCAAGAGGGGATACGCAGTATTTT.

The CDR3 sequence is CASSFRTQADTQYF. CDR3 nucleotides: TGTGCCAGCAGCTTTAGGACACAGGCAGATACGCAGTATTTT. This sequence joins TRBV5-4 and TRBJ2-3; D may be TRBD1 (5 bases). This CDR3 spans 14 amino acids. Germline V lookup: CDR1 SGHNT, CDR2 YYREEE (reference sequence). Trimming pared 2 bases from V and 4 bases from J, leaving 11 bases between.

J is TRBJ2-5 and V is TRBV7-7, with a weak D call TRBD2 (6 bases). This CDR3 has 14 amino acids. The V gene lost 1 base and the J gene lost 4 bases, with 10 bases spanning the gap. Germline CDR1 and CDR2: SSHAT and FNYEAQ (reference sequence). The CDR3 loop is CASSLVGGIETQYF. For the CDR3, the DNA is TGTGCCAGCAGCTTAGTAGGAGGGATAGAGACCCAGTACTTC.

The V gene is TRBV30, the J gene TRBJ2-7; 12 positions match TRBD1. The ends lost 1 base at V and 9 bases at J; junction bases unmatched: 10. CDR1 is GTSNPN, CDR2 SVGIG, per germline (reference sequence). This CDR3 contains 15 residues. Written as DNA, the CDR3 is TGTGCCTGGAGTGGCGTGGGACAGGGGGCATTTCGGCAGTACTTC. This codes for CAWSGVGQGAFRQYF.

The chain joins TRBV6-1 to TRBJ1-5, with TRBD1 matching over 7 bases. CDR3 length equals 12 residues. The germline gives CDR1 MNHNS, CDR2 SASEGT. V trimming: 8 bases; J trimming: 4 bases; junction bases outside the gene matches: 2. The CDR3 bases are TGTGCCAGCGGACAGGTTAATCAGCCCCAGCATTTT. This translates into CASGQVNQPQHF.

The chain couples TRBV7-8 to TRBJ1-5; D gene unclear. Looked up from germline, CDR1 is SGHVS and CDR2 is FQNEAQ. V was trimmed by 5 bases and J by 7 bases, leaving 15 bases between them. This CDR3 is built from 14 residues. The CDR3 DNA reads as TGTGCCAGCAGCGCAGACAATTCTGGACAGCCCCAGCATTTT. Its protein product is CASSADNSGQPQHF.